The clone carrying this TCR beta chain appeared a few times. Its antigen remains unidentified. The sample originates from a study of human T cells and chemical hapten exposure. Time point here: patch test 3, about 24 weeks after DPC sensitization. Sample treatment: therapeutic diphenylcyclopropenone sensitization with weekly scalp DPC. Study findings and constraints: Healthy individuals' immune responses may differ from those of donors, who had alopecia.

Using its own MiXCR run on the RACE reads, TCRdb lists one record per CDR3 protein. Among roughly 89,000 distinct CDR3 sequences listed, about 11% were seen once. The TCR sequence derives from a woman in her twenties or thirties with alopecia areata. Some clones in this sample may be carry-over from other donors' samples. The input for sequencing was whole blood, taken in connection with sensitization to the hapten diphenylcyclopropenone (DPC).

Written as DNA, the CDR3 is TGCGCCAGCAGCCCAGCCGATGGGGGGTCCGCCTATAATTCACCCCTCCACTTT. Protein product: CASSPADGGSAYNSPLHF. V is TRBV5-1 and J is TRBJ1-6; D is possibly TRBD1 (5 bases). The CDR3 sequence is 18 residues long. Germline loops: CDR1 SGHRS, CDR2 YFSETQ. Trimming cost V 4 bases and J 2 bases, with 19 bases left between them.